Below, one TCR beta chain is given with its context. The antigen it recognizes is unknown. Base qualities are missing; no much larger clone stands one base away. The source of the sample is a study of T cell responses to AZD1222 COVID-19 vaccine (dated by TCRdb to 2020 to 2023). Turning to the overall study: A total of just over 230 trial participants underwent TCR sequencing, of whom roughly 210 had received two doses of AZD1222 and around 25 had received two doses of the MenACWY control vaccine. Trial participants were enrolled into age subgroups of 18-55, 56-69 and 70-plus years, which contained approximately 150, 30 and 60 TCR-sequenced participants, respectively.

Beyond this particular receptor, the publication reports: Spike-specific TCR breadth and depth rose significantly after two AZD1222 doses compared with day 0 and with MenACWY recipients. Participants were mostly white British and included more females than males, and it was suggested by the authors that clonal diversity may have been underestimated. Epitopes outside the regions mutated in the B.1.351 and B.1.1.7 variants were reportedly recognized by nearly half of the unique spike-specific TCRs. The whole spike protein was spanned by vaccine-associated CD4 TCRs, and dominant responses were seen in regions 160-218 and 743-854. In the small 56-69-year group, the increase in depth fell short of significance, most likely because of low power. Conclusions about previously exposed vaccinees are limited, since just five or six AZD1222 recipients were seropositive for SARS-CoV-2 at baseline. Because no day 14 peak-response samples were available, the repertoires could be characterized only after the peak T cell response.

CDR1 and CDR2 (MNHNY, SVGAGI) derive from the germline V gene (reference sequence). From the cysteine up to the phenylalanine, the CDR3 has a length of 11 residues. Just CDR3 DNA is preserved here, 33 bases in frame from base 1. V was cut back by 6 bases and J by 3 bases, leaving a gap of 5 bases between them. The CDR3 regions of human TCRbeta chains were analyzed by immunosequencing. The study's processing was this. Repertoire TCRs were checked for matches against a reference library of SARS-CoV-2-specific TCRs that had been generated using the MIRA antigen-specificity platform. Breadth was defined as the fraction of unique TCRs that were SARS-CoV-2-associated. Depth was defined as the fraction of total T cells that were SARS-CoV-2-associated. Using the MIRA data, every spike-specific TCR was mapped to the spike region that the TCR reacted to and assigned to either a CD4 or a CD8 class. Log10-transformed breadth and depth values were compared by one-way ANOVA with Sidak's multiple comparisons tests. This is the immuneACCESS table as TCRdb keeps it, with only in-frame sequences that have V and J called. A part of the clones is gone; compared with another copy, unresolved V genes explain less than half, and the rest is unexplained. The D gene and trimming were derived from the DNA, and the V and J assignments and clone size from that table. This sample lists about 150,000 clones; roughly 88% were detected once. The ten largest clones represent approximately 6.2% of the sample.

This specimen's time point label, per the study, means: about 28 days (+/-7) after the second vaccine dose. AZD1222 recipients with second doses at about 4 weeks or about 12 weeks were pooled, because spike-specific TCR depth and breadth did not differ between schedules. Vaccinee samples were obtained from the UK trials COV001 and COV002, which included a single-blind randomized controlled phase 2/3 trial of AZD1222 (ChAdOx1 nCoV-19) in healthy adults. For TCRbeta chain sequencing, PBMC samples from trial participants were taken at day 0 and at day 28 after the second dose. This chain joins TRBV6-6 to TRBJ2-5; the D gene is not confidently resolved. This receptor was taken from an adult who received the AZD1222 COVID-19 vaccine. The input for sequencing was peripheral blood, taken 28 days after the second AZD1222 dose. The nucleotides read TGTGCCAGCAGGCTGAAAGAGACCCAGTACTTC. Translated, this is CASRLKETQYF.